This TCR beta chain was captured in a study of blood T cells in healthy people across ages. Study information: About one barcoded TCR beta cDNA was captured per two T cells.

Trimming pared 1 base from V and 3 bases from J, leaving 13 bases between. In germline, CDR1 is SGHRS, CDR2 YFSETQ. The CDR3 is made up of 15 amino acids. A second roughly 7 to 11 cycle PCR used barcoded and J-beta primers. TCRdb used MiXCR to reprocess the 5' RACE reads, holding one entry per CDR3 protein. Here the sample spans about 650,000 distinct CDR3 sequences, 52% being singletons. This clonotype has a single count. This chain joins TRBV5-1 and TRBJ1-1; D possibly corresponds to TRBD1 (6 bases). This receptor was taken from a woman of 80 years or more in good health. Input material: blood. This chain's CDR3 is CASSLNGGADTEAFF. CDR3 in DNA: TGCGCCAGCAGCTTGAATGGGGGCGCGGACACTGAAGCTTTCTTT.